This T cell receptor beta chain came from a study of blood T cells in healthy people across ages. It was with a sample-barcoded 5' primer and a J-beta primer mix that a second PCR of roughly 7 to 12 cycles was run. A template-switch adaptor that had 12 random nucleotides put a tag on each cDNA molecule. Using its own MiXCR run on the 5' RACE reads, TCRdb lists one record per CDR3 protein. The sample lists about 780,000 distinct CDR3 sequences; 46% were seen once. This clonotype was observed a few times. Germline V gene lookup returns CDR1 SGDLS and CDR2 YYNGEE. This CDR3 spans 17 amino acids. After removal of 4 bases from V and 1 base from J, the junction contained 9 bases not matched to a gene.

J is TRBJ2-5 and V is TRBV9; 11 bases agree with TRBD2. This clonotype originated in a man at least 80 years old in good health. Sequences were obtained from blood. The chain's CDR3 is CASSTGETSGIQETQYF. CDR3 DNA sequence: TGTGCCAGCAGCACAGGAGAGACTAGCGGGATCCAAGAGACCCAGTACTTC.